A selection of T cell receptor beta chains follows, all from one sample in a study of naive and memory T cell subsets. MiXCR was run by TCRdb on the UMI-ligation and nested PCR reads, yielding one entry per CDR3 protein. The sample holds 150,000 or so distinct CDR3 sequences, about 15% seen once. The sequencing sample was made of naive CD4+ T cells from blood. The receptors originated from a human donor in good health. CDR3s include the opening cysteine and the closing phenylalanine or tryptophan. A D gene is named only where the DNA matches it firmly. The size of a clone is reported for some rows only, either as once, few or many, or as a class for expanded clones.

.,TRBD2,TRBJ2-7,TRBV9,TGTGCCAGCAGCGTACGCACTAGCGTTTCACCCTACGAGCAGTACTTC,CASSVRTSVSPYEQYF
few,.,TRBJ1-2,TRBV12-3/TRBV12-4,TGTGCCAGCAGCCGACAGTATGGCTACACCTTC,CASSRQYGYTF
.,TRBD1,TRBJ2-3,TRBV5-1,TGCGCCAGCAGCATAAACCCGGGACAGGGGGCTTCAGATACGCAGTATTTT,CASSINPGQGASDTQYF
few,TRBD1,TRBJ1-5,TRBV20-1,TGCAGTGCTAACGGACAGGGTAGGAATCAGCCCCAGCATTTT,CSANGQGRNQPQHF
few,TRBD2,TRBJ2-7,TRBV7-2,TGTGCCAGCACCACTGCCGGGACTAGCGGTTCCTACGAGCAGTACTTC,CASTTAGTSGSYEQYF
few,TRBD1,TRBJ2-1,TRBV3-1,TGTGCCAGCAGCCAAACCGGGACAGCCTACAATGAGCAGTTCTTC,CASSQTGTAYNEQFF
many,.,TRBJ2-1,TRBV18,TGTGCCAGCTCACCAGAGAAGGGCGGATCCTCCTACAATGAGCAGTTCTTC,CASSPEKGGSSYNEQFF
.,.,TRBJ1-4,TRBV20-1,TGCAGTGCTAGATTGGCCGTTGGGAAACTGTTTTTT,CSARLAVGKLFF
few,.,TRBJ2-7,TRBV28,TGTGCCAGCAGTATAACAAGCTCCTACGAGCAGTACTTC,CASSITSSYEQYF
few,TRBD2,TRBJ2-1,TRBV28,TGTGCCAGCAGTTTTCGGGGACTAGCGGGAGGAGGGAACTACAATGAGCAGTTCTTC,CASSFRGLAGGGNYNEQFF
few,TRBD1,TRBJ2-6,TRBV4-2,TGTGCCAGCAGCCAAGAACCCAGGGGGCCTGGGGCCAACGTCCTGACTTTC,CASSQEPRGPGANVLTF
.,.,TRBJ2-5,TRBV29-1,TGCAGCGTTGGTGGGGCAGTACAAGAGACCCAGTACTTC,CSVGGAVQETQYF
.,.,TRBJ2-3,TRBV7-8,TGTGCCAGCAGCTTAGCTTGGAGTCCCCCTCGCACAGATACGCAGTATTTT,CASSLAWSPPRTDTQYF
.,TRBD2,TRBJ2-7,TRBV20-1,TGCAGTGCTAGAGTAACTAGCGGGAGCCACGAGCAGTACTTC,CSARVTSGSHEQYF
.,.,TRBJ2-7,TRBV29-1,TGCAGCGTTTGGACCGGGCCCTACGAGCAGTACTTC,CSVWTGPYEQYF
few,.,TRBJ2-7,TRBV5-1,TGCGCCAGCAGCTTCGGACAGTTCCTCTACGAGCAGTACTTC,CASSFGQFLYEQYF
few,.,TRBJ1-4,TRBV20-1,TGCAGTGCTAGAGATGCGGAGACCCCTACGGGGGAAAAACTGTTTTTT,CSARDAETPTGEKLFF
.,.,TRBJ1-5,TRBV18,TGTGCCAGCTCATCGGTAAGCAATCAGCCCCAGCATTTT,CASSSVSNQPQHF
few,TRBD2,TRBJ2-1,TRBV29-1,TGCAGCGTGGGACTAGCGGGAGGAAGGTACAATGAGCAGTTCTTC,CSVGLAGGRYNEQFF
few,.,TRBJ1-3,TRBV5-1,TGCGCCAGCAGCCCTCGGGAGCCGGGGGCGTTAGGAAACACCATATATTTT,CASSPREPGALGNTIYF
.,TRBD2,TRBJ2-3,TRBV3-1,TGTGCCAGCAGCCAACTAGCGGGATGGCCAGATACGCAGTATTTT,CASSQLAGWPDTQYF
few,.,TRBJ2-3,TRBV20-1,TGCAGTGCTAGAGAGGTCCTCCTGGATACGCAGTATTTT,CSAREVLLDTQYF
many,.,TRBJ2-1,TRBV12-3/TRBV12-4,TGTGCCAGCCAACCTAGGGTAGCGAAAAATGAGCAGTTCTTC,CASQPRVAKNEQFF
few,.,TRBJ1-1,TRBV20-1,TGCAGTGCTAGAGATGAAAACAGGGCGGGGGCTTTCTTT,CSARDENRAGAFF
few,TRBD2,TRBJ2-2,TRBV2,TGTGCCAGCAGTGAAATAAGGACTAGCCAGACCGGGGAGCTGTTTTTT,CASSEIRTSQTGELFF
.,TRBD1,TRBJ1-6,TRBV4-2,TGTGCCAGCAGCCAAGCCGGAGACAGGGGATCCAGCTCCTATAATTCACCCCTCCACTTT,CASSQAGDRGSSSYNSPLHF
.,TRBD1,TRBJ1-2,TRBV5-6,TGTGCCAGCAGCTGGGGGAGGGGGACAGTCCCTGGCTATGGCTACACCTTC,CASSWGRGTVPGYGYTF
few,TRBD2,TRBJ2-7,TRBV5-1,TGCGCCAGCAGCTTGGGACTAGCGAACTACGAGCAGTACTTC,CASSLGLANYEQYF
.,.,TRBJ1-5,TRBV2,TGTGCCAGCAGGGGAACTAGGGGTTTCGGCAATCAGCCCCAGAATTTT,CASRGTRGFGNQPQNF
few,.,TRBJ2-7,TRBV10-3,TGTGCCATCAGTGAGCGGGAGAGGCACGAGCAGTACTTC,CAISERERHEQYF
.,.,TRBJ2-7,TRBV12-3/TRBV12-4,TGTGCCAGCAGTTCAAGGACTGGACAGAACTACGAGCAGTACTTC,CASSSRTGQNYEQYF
.,.,TRBJ2-7,TRBV20-1,TGCAGTGCTAACCGGGAGTACGAGCAGTACTTC,CSANREYEQYF
.,TRBD2,TRBJ2-7,TRBV4-1,TGCGCCAGCAGCCGGGCCGGGACTAGCGGCTACGAGCAGTACTTC,CASSRAGTSGYEQYF
.,.,TRBJ1-1,TRBV3-1,TGTGCCAGCACGGCAGGGAAGAACACTGAAGCTTTCTTT,CASTAGKNTEAFF
few,.,TRBJ1-2,TRBV10-3,TGTGCCATCAGATGGGAAGGGTATCATGGCTACACCTTC,CAIRWEGYHGYTF
.,.,TRBJ2-2,TRBV11-2,TGTGCCAGCAGCTTTAGGACGAACACCGGGGAGCTGTTTTTT,CASSFRTNTGELFF
few,.,TRBJ2-3,TRBV7-9,TGTGCCAGCAGCTTCGGAGTGAGGAGAAATTCCACAGATACGCAGTATTTT,CASSFGVRRNSTDTQYF
few,TRBD2,TRBJ2-1,TRBV14,TGTGCCAGCAGCCAAGACGGCGGGAGCTCCTACAATGAGCAGTTCTTC,CASSQDGGSSYNEQFF
few,.,TRBJ2-3,TRBV5-1,TGCGCCAGCAGCCAGGGGGGGGCCGCGGGAGGAACAGATACGCAGTATTTT,CASSQGGAAGGTDTQYF
.,.,TRBJ1-3,TRBV7-2,TGTGCCAGCAGCCTTTTAATCCTGGGGAACACCATATATTTT,CASSLLILGNTIYF
.,TRBD1,TRBJ2-2,TRBV19,TGTGCCAGTAGTGCAGGGGGCGCCCCGGCCGGGGAGCTGTTTTTT,CASSAGGAPAGELFF
.,TRBD1,TRBJ2-5,TRBV6-5,TGTGCCAGCAGTTACTCGGGGGACAGGGCGCAAGAGACCCAGTACTTC,CASSYSGDRAQETQYF